This TCR beta chain is drawn from a study of OX40 agonist ivuxolimab in advanced cancers. Profiled with immunoSEQ multiplex PCR; TCRdb holds only in-frame clones, not every one. Altogether fewer than 25,000 clones are present, around 88% being singletons, with the ten largest covering 20% to 25%. Findings and caveats of the study: Near-lowest levels of clonal expansion characterized partial responders at 0.1-3.0 mg/kg.

From germline, CDR1 is SGHDT and CDR2 YYEEEE. Trimming removed 2 bases at V and 7 bases at J, with 10 bases between. This CDR3 spans 13 amino acids. Concerning this clone: Its specificity is not known.

The chain combines TRBV5-6 with TRBJ1-3; no clear D gene. Sequencing used CD4+ or CD8+ T cells sorted from blood, obtained in a trial of the OX40 agonist ivuxolimab. The sequence derives from an adult with an advanced solid tumor such as melanoma, head and neck, liver or kidney cancer. CDR3 in DNA: TGTGCCAGCAGCTTTTGGCTTGGGAACACCATATATTTT. It translates to CASSFWLGNTIYF.